The 15 T cell receptor beta chains below come from one sample, sequenced in a study of OX40 agonist ivuxolimab in advanced cancers. This table comes from immunoSEQ multiplex PCR, and its TCRdb copy is limited to in-frame clones, with some not included. The sample holds 30,000 to 40,000 clones, more than 70% seen once. The sequencing used CD4+ or CD8+ T cells sorted from blood, collected in a trial of the OX40 agonist ivuxolimab. The receptors stem from an adult with an advanced solid tumor such as melanoma, head and neck, liver or kidney cancer.

Regarding this clone: Different DNA sequences within this sample yield the same CDR3. The chain combines TRBV6-5 with TRBJ2-7, with 7 bases identical to TRBD1. The CDR3 is made up of 14 amino acids. CDR1 is MNHEY and CDR2 is SVGAGI in the germline V gene. Trimming removed 4 bases from V and 4 bases from J; junction bases left unmatched: 7. Here the CDR3 reads CASSLRTGGYEQYF. The CDR3 DNA reads as TGTGCCAGCAGTTTACGGACAGGAGGATACGAGCAGTACTTC.

V is TRBV9 and J is TRBJ2-1; 8 positions agree with TRBD2. The CDR3 has 18 amino acids. Losses at the gene ends were 3 bases for V and 9 bases for J; bases not matched to a gene: 20. The germline V gene has CDR1 SGDLS and CDR2 YYNGEE. This chain's CDR3 is CASSATGGPGSLISEQFF. CDR3 bases: TGTGCCAGCAGCGCAACGGGAGGGCCGGGGTCCCTTATTAGTGAGCAGTTCTTC. Looking up the rest from reference TRBV9 and TRBJ2-1 gives the full variable domain: DSGVTQTPKHLITATGQRVTLRCSPRSGDLSVYWYQQSLDQGLQFLIQYYNGEERAKGNILERFSAQQFPDLHSELNLSSLELGDSALYFCASSATGGPGSLISEQFFGPGTRLTVL.

This clone was counted once. The chain's CDR3 is CASSWGLVYEQYF. Written as DNA, the CDR3 is TGCGCCAGCAGCTGGGGGCTAGTCTACGAGCAGTACTTC. J is TRBJ2-7 and V is TRBV5-1, with D possibly TRBD1 on 6 matching bases. V was clipped by 3 bases and J by 3 bases, with 10 bases between them. This CDR3 is built from 13 residues. Germline CDR1 and CDR2: SGHRS and YFSETQ.

The J gene is TRBJ2-7, the V gene TRBV6-5, with D uncertain. V was cut by 8 bases and J by 2 bases, with 10 bases left in between. The CDR3 extends over 12 amino acids. In germline, CDR1 is MNHEY, CDR2 SVGAGI. The CDR3 nucleotides read TGTGCCAGCGGTCAGAGACCCTACGAGCAGTACTTC. This translates into CASGQRPYEQYF.

V gene TRBV7-9 combines with J gene TRBJ2-3, with TRBD1 matching over 10 bases. The CDR3 spans 15 residues. After removal of 3 bases from V and 5 bases from J, the junction contained 5 bases not matched to a gene. Germline assignment: CDR1 SEHNR and CDR2 FQNEAQ (reference sequence). The CDR3 nucleotides are TGTGCCAGCAGCTTGACAGGGGGCCATTTAGATACGCAGTATTTT. As protein: CASSLTGGHLDTQYF.

The chain combines TRBV29-1 with TRBJ2-3; no firm D call. The CDR3 runs 14 residues. Germline V gene data show CDR1 as SQVTM and CDR2 as ANQGSEA. The ends were cut back, 4 bases at V and 3 bases at J, with 14 bases in the middle. In DNA form, the CDR3 reads TGCAGCGTTGTGACGGAGAAACAAACAGATACGCAGTATTTT. Amino acids: CSVVTEKQTDTQYF.

The chain links TRBV4-2 to TRBJ2-3; no clear D gene. The CDR3 consists of 17 residues. V was cut by 3 bases and J by 0 bases, with 16 bases left in between. From germline, CDR1 is LGHNA and CDR2 YNFKEQ. For the CDR3, the DNA is TGTGCCAGCAGCCAGGTCGTTCCTACCCCTAGCACAGATACGCAGTATTTT. It codes for CASSQVVPTPSTDTQYF.

The chain links TRBV30 to TRBJ1-2; tentative D call: TRBD1 (5 bases). The CDR3 length is 14 residues. V was cut by 2 bases and J by 2 bases, with 12 bases left in between. Germline V gene lookup returns CDR1 GTSNPN and CDR2 SVGIG (reference sequence). CDR3 in amino acids: CAWSLPGSNYGYTF. The CDR3, as DNA: TGTGCCTGGAGTCTGCCAGGGTCGAACTATGGCTACACCTTC.

The chain has TRBV5-1 and TRBJ2-7, with TRBD1 matching 7 bases. With V trimmed by 3 bases and J by 5 bases, 8 bases remained unmatched. The CDR3 runs 14 residues. Germline assignment: CDR1 SGHRS and CDR2 YFSETQ. DNA of the CDR3: TGCGCCAGCAGCTCCTGGACAGGTCCTAACGAGCAGTACTTC. Translated, it gives CASSSWTGPNEQYF.

The rearrangement joins TRBV11-2 to TRBJ2-1; TRBD2 aligns across 10 bases. The CDR3 runs to 16 residues. Germline-derived CDR1 and CDR2 are SGHAT and FQNNGV. Unmatched junction bases numbered 11, after V lost 4 bases and J lost 8 bases. CDR3: CASSSAAASGSDEQFF. DNA of the CDR3: TGTGCCAGCAGCTCTGCTGCCGCTAGCGGGAGCGATGAGCAGTTCTTC.

This rearrangement joins TRBV19 to TRBJ1-1, with D unresolved. The CDR3 has 13 residues. CDR1 is LNHDA, CDR2 SQIVND, per germline (reference sequence). Trimming took 6 bases from V and 1 from J, leaving 9 bases between them. The CDR3 coding sequence is TGTGCCAGTAGGTGGGGTAGGAACACTGAAGCTTTCTTT. It specifies CASRWGRNTEAFF. Looking up the rest from reference TRBV19 and TRBJ1-1 gives the full variable domain: DGGITQSPKYLFRKEGQNVTLSCEQNLNHDAMYWYRQDPGQGLRLIYYSQIVNDFQKGDIAEGYSVSREKKESFPLTVTSAQKNPTAFYLCASRWGRNTEAFFGQGTRLTVV.

Only one count was recorded for this clone. This sequence joins TRBV28 and TRBJ2-5; the D is unclear. The V end lost 8 bases, the J end lost 5 bases, and 9 bases lay between the germline ends. Germline assignment: CDR1 MDHEN and CDR2 SYDVKM. The CDR3 totals 11 residues. The CDR3 bases are TGTGCCAGCGGAGAGTTGGAGACCCAGTACTTC. This sequence encodes CASGELETQYF.

V is TRBV6-6 and J is TRBJ1-4; 9 nucleotides align to TRBD1. Germline V gene data show CDR1 as MNHNY and CDR2 as SVGAGI (reference sequence). J was trimmed by 6 bases and V by 5 bases; bases with no gene match: 4. This CDR3 is built from 14 residues. CDR3 protein: CASSGTGSDEKLFF. CDR3 nucleotides: TGTGCCAGCAGTGGGACAGGGAGTGATGAAAAACTGTTTTTT.

V is TRBV19 and J is TRBJ1-4; D unresolved. Germline lookup yields CDR1 LNHDA and CDR2 SQIVND (reference sequence). This CDR3 spans 12 amino acids. V was pared by 7 bases and J by 8 bases, with 11 bases between. The CDR3 reads CASNGRGEKLFF. CDR3 bases: TGTGCCAGTAATGGGAGAGGCGAAAAACTGTTTTTT.

V usage is TRBV6-1 and J usage is TRBJ1-3; the D is unclear. CDR3 length: 16 amino acids. The V and J ends lost 0 bases and 5 bases respectively, with 14 bases between them. CDR1 MNHNS and CDR2 SASEGT come from the germline V gene. The CDR3 DNA sequence: TGTGCCAGCAGTGAAGCATTGGTAGTTTTAAGAAACACCATATATTTT. This codes for CASSEALVVLRNTIYF.